One and the same sample provided the 8 T cell receptor beta chains below, sequenced in a study of identical twins. TCRdb re-derived calls from the 5' RACE reads in MiXCR, one entry per CDR3 protein. The sample records roughly 690,000 distinct CDR3 sequences, less than 25% being singletons. These sequences were also reported in another study, on T cells expressing NK-cell markers.

Sequenced: PBMCs. These receptors came from a woman younger than 35 in good health.

This clonotype showed up just a few times. The CDR3 loop is CASRRTSSDEQFF. CDR3 sequence (DNA): TGTGCCAGCAGACGGACTAGCTCGGATGAGCAGTTCTTC. The gene calls are TRBV6-1 and TRBJ2-1; 8 bases map to TRBD2. The CDR3 runs to 13 residues. CDR1 is MNHNS, CDR2 SASEGT, per germline. The ends lost 6 bases at V and 8 bases at J; junction bases unmatched: 6.

Many counts were recorded for this clonotype. The rearrangement links TRBV5-1 to TRBJ2-1, with 9 bases that match TRBD1. The length of the CDR3 is 15 residues. Trimming removed 4 bases from V and 6 bases from J; junction bases left unmatched: 8. Germline values: CDR1 SGHRS, CDR2 YFSETQ. CDR3 DNA: TGCGCCAGCAGCCCGGGCGGGACAGGGCGCAATGAGCAGTTCTTC. Amino acid sequence: CASSPGGTGRNEQFF.

This clonotype was seen once. The chain combines TRBV6-2 or TRBV6-3 with TRBJ2-7, with a possible D match to TRBD2 (5 bases). This CDR3 comprises 12 residues. Trimming cost V 7 bases and J 2 bases, with 9 bases left between them. The germline gives CDR1 MNHEY, CDR2 SVGEGT. CDR3 DNA: TGTGCCAGCACCGGACTCACCTACGAGCAGTACTTC. Protein product: CASTGLTYEQYF.

This clonotype showed up many times. The rearrangement links TRBV9 to TRBJ1-2, with TRBD1 identical over 7 bases. V lost 0 bases and J lost 4; bases outside the gene matches: 6. This CDR3 is built from 15 residues. Germline V gene lookup returns CDR1 SGDLS and CDR2 YYNGEE. DNA of the CDR3: TGTGCCAGCAGCGTAGAACGGGACAGCTTCTATGGCTACACCTTC. This translates into CASSVERDSFYGYTF.

The chain employs TRBV24-1 and TRBJ2-1; perhaps TRBD2 as D (7 bases). V was clipped by 4 bases and J by 2 bases, with 14 bases between them. Germline-derived CDR1 and CDR2 are KGHDR and SFDVKD. The CDR3 has 16 residues. The DNA for the CDR3 is TGTGCCACCAGTGAGGGGGGGCTAGGTCCCTACAATGAGCAGTTCTTC. It encodes CATSEGGLGPYNEQFF.

The chain couples TRBV29-1 to TRBJ1-1, with TRBD1 as a possible D gene (5 bases). CDR1 and CDR2 from the germline V gene are SQVTM and ANQGSEA. The CDR3 is made up of 13 amino acids. V lost 7 bases and J lost 0, with 12 bases in between. This CDR3 is CSGGDSMNTEAFF. CDR3 DNA: TGCAGCGGAGGGGACTCGATGAACACTGAAGCTTTCTTT.

The gene calls are TRBV28 and TRBJ2-6; the D is unclear. This CDR3 has 13 amino acids. V was pared by 7 bases and J by 4 bases, with 8 bases between. CDR1 MDHEN and CDR2 SYDVKM come from the germline V gene. CDR3 sequence reads: CASKPNGANVLTF. In DNA form, the CDR3 reads TGTGCCAGCAAGCCGAACGGGGCCAACGTCCTGACTTTC.

The chain has TRBV27 and TRBJ2-4, with 12 bases that match TRBD2. Germline V gene lookup returns CDR1 MNHEY and CDR2 SMNVEV (reference sequence). Losses at the gene ends were 6 bases for V and 11 bases for J; bases not matched to a gene: 8. This CDR3 is 14 amino acids long. The CDR3 DNA reads TGTGCCAGCAGACTAGCGGGAGGCCTCAAAGTTCAGTACTTC. It specifies CASRLAGGLKVQYF.